The 22 T cell receptor beta chains presented below share a single source sample, sequenced in a study of CXCR3-negative and CXCR3-positive naive CD8 T cells. Study results and limitations: More hydrophobic TRB CDR3s occurred in CXCR3-positive than in CXCR3-negative naive cells.

These receptors lack a known antigen. The libraries of TRB cDNA were prepared using 5' RACE with UMI labels. TCRdb processed the 5' RACE reads again and assigns one entry to each CDR3 protein, with no DNA. This sample's table has 90,000 to 150,000 distinct CDR3 sequences. Sequenced: naive CXCR3+ CD8+ T cells from blood. Described subset: CD45RO-CCR7+CD27+CD95- naive CD8+ T cells expressing CXCR3 (TNR3+). These TCRs come from a human donor in good health. Some clones in this sample may be carry-over from other donors' samples.

The CDR3 protein is CSVEWQGPYNEQFF. This chain uses TRBV29-1 with TRBJ2-1; TCRdb lists TRBD1, though no DNA is available to test this call. The V gene's germline CDR1 is SQVTM and CDR2 ANQGSEA. The CDR3 extends over 14 amino acids.

The chain carries TRBV7-9 and TRBJ2-5; TCRdb's D gene call, TRBD1, goes unchecked for lack of DNA. The length of the CDR3 is 17 residues. CDR1 SEHNR and CDR2 FQNEAQ come from the germline V gene (reference sequence). This CDR3 is CASSLEGRDSPQETQYF.

The gene calls are TRBV7-9 and TRBJ2-3. The CDR3 totals 15 residues. The V gene's germline CDR1 is SEHNR and CDR2 FQNEAQ (reference sequence). The CDR3 region is CASSSSLPSTDTQYF.

V and J are TRBV7-9 and TRBJ2-7. The germline V gene encodes CDR1 SEHNR and CDR2 FQNEAQ (reference sequence). The CDR3 consists of 13 residues. This CDR3 is CASSHGTTDEQYF.

This rearrangement joins TRBV2 to TRBJ2-7. Germline CDR1 is SNHLY and CDR2 is FYNNEI. The CDR3 sequence is 12 residues long. CDR3 sequence: CASSEPSYEQYF.

The rearrangement joins TRBV6-5 to TRBJ2-6. CDR1 is MNHEY and CDR2 is SVGAGI in the germline V gene. There are 15 residues in the CDR3. CDR3 in amino acids: CASSLQISGANVLTF.

The V and J genes are TRBV29-1 and TRBJ1-1. CDR3 size: 12 residues. Germline V gene lookup returns CDR1 SQVTM and CDR2 ANQGSEA. The CDR3 protein is CSAEKMNTEAFF.

The genes are TRBV12-3 or TRBV12-4 and TRBJ1-4. The CDR3 is 17 residues long. This chain's CDR3 is CASSFFRSPTTNEKLFF.

V and J are TRBV24-1 and TRBJ2-1; TCRdb proposes TRBD2, but this gene call is untestable without DNA. The CDR3 has 15 amino acids. Germline CDR1 and CDR2: KGHDR and SFDVKD. The CDR3: CATSDSLPTSDEQFF.

This chain links TRBV29-1 with TRBJ2-1; TCRdb designates TRBD1, a call that cannot be tested without DNA. Per germline, CDR1 SQVTM and CDR2 ANQGSEA. The CDR3 length is 17 residues. The CDR3 sequence: CSVESPITPSSYNEQFF.

This chain joins TRBV2 and TRBJ1-5. This CDR3 is built from 12 residues. Germline V gene sequence: CDR1 SNHLY, CDR2 FYNNEI. The CDR3 sequence is CAAGGGNQPQHF.

This rearrangement joins TRBV29-1 to TRBJ2-3; the TCRdb D gene call, TRBD1, has no DNA to confirm it. Looked up from germline, CDR1 is SQVTM and CDR2 is ANQGSEA. This CDR3 has 12 amino acids. The chain's CDR3 is CSVPVSGGGQYF.

The V and J genes are TRBV12-3 or TRBV12-4 and TRBJ2-7; lacking DNA, the TRBD1 call made by TCRdb goes unchecked. This CDR3 has 14 amino acids. CDR3 protein: CASSFGGATYEQYF.

The chain joins TRBV29-1 to TRBJ2-5; the D gene TCRdb calls, TRBD1, cannot be checked with no DNA. The germline CDR1 and CDR2 sequences are SQVTM and ANQGSEA. The length of the CDR3 is 17 residues. CDR3 residues: CSVEDSPGQGAWETQYF.

J is TRBJ2-1 and V is TRBV5-1. CDR1 and CDR2 (germline): SGHRS, YFSETQ. The length of the CDR3 is 13 residues. The CDR3 spells CASSWDTHNEQFF.

V usage is TRBV28 and J usage is TRBJ2-7; checking the TCRdb D call of TRBD1 is not possible without DNA. CDR1 and CDR2 (germline): MDHEN, SYDVKM. The CDR3 totals 15 residues. The CDR3 protein is CASSLWDSLEYEQYF.

The rearrangement joins TRBV5-1 to TRBJ2-2. Per germline, CDR1 SGHRS and CDR2 YFSETQ. CDR3 size: 13 residues. CDR3 sequence reads: CASSSRDTGELFF.

The rearrangement joins TRBV12-3 or TRBV12-4 to TRBJ1-1; TCRdb calls TRBD1, which cannot be checked without DNA. The CDR3 consists of 14 residues. The chain's CDR3 is CASRQGSGGTEAFF.

The chain carries TRBV10-3 and TRBJ2-7; TCRdb calls TRBD1, which cannot be checked without DNA. The V gene's germline CDR1 is ENHRY and CDR2 SYGVKD. The CDR3 loop spans 16 amino acids. The CDR3 sequence: CAISDNSGTGSDEQYF.

This sequence joins TRBV10-1 and TRBJ2-3. In germline, CDR1 is WNHNN, CDR2 SYGVQD (reference sequence). This CDR3 spans 14 amino acids. CDR3 residues: CASSELADTDTQYF.

The chain combines TRBV20-1 with TRBJ2-1. The germline V gene encodes CDR1 DFQATT and CDR2 SNEGSKA (reference sequence). The CDR3 has 15 residues. This CDR3 reads CSARELAEIYNEQFF.

This chain's CDR3 is CASTNQQGVWDEQFF. The chain is built from TRBV27 and TRBJ2-1; the D gene TCRdb calls, TRBD1, cannot be checked with no DNA. From germline, CDR1 is MNHEY and CDR2 SMNVEV (reference sequence). The CDR3 consists of 15 residues.